The present T cell receptor beta chain was sequenced within a study of identifying expanded T cells in peripheral blood. Study observations and caveats: Differentially abundant clones: roughly 1.3 between replicates, just under 17 at around 14 days, over 18 at four. Roughly 2-week clone count variance significantly increased as total template count grew.

The method was immunoSEQ multiplex PCR; TCRdb's version includes in-frame clones alone and lacks a portion of them. The data hold about 100,000 clones, with around nine tenths observed a single time. During the collection period, no donor immune events like infections were recorded. Concerning this clone: Its antigen remains unidentified.

V trimming: 4 bases; J trimming: 2 bases; junction bases outside the gene matches: 2. Germline V CDR1 and CDR2: SNHLY, FYNNEI. The CDR3 consists of 13 residues. The receptor comes from a person aged 18 to 70 in good health. The source material was blood. V usage is TRBV2 and J usage is TRBJ2-7, with TRBD2 matching over 7 bases. The CDR3 loop reads CASSGGLAYEQYF. In DNA form, the CDR3 reads TGTGCCAGCAGTGGCGGACTAGCCTACGAGCAGTACTTC.